A single count supports the clone carrying this T cell receptor (beta chain). As yet, its antigen is unknown. Profiling relied on immunoSEQ multiplex PCR, and the TCRdb table lists in-frame clones only, not all of them. The table includes approximately 38,000 clones, approximately 92% detected once. This sample is drawn from a study of OX40 agonist ivuxolimab in advanced cancers. Turning to the study itself: The mean age was approximately 60 years, ranging from about 23 to 85, with around four fifths of participants male. Whole-study results and caveats: The antigens recognized by the expanded peripheral T cells, that is their antigen specificity, were not determined. In CD8+ T cells, expanded clones were on average more numerous than in CD4+.

With autoimmune disease history or systemic immunosuppression, patients were excluded. Germline lookup yields CDR1 SGDLS and CDR2 YYNGEE. The ends were cut back, 3 bases at V and 3 bases at J, with 8 bases in the middle. The CDR3 contains 13 residues. The rearrangement links TRBV9 to TRBJ2-3; no clear D gene. The starting material was CD4+ or CD8+ T cells sorted from blood, obtained in a trial of the OX40 agonist ivuxolimab. The clonotype originates from an adult with an advanced solid tumor such as melanoma, head and neck, liver or kidney cancer. This chain's CDR3 is CASSGRLTDTQYF. The DNA for the CDR3 is TGTGCCAGCAGCGGCCGACTTACAGATACGCAGTATTTT.